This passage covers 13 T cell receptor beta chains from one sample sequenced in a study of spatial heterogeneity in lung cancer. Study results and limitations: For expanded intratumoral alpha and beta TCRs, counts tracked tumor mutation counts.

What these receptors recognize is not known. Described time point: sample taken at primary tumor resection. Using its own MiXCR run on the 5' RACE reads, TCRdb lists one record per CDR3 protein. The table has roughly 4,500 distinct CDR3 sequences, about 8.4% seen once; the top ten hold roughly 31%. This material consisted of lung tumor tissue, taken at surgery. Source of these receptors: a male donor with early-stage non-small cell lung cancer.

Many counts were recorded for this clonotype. CDR3: CASNEPPGPGTEAFF. In nucleotides, the CDR3 is TGTGCCAGCAATGAGCCCCCGGGGCCGGGGACTGAAGCTTTCTTT. The chain links TRBV28 to TRBJ1-1; D is possibly TRBD1 (5 bases). CDR1 and CDR2 from the germline V gene are MDHEN and SYDVKM. V dropped 7 bases and J dropped 5 bases, with 20 bases sitting between them. This CDR3 has 15 residues.

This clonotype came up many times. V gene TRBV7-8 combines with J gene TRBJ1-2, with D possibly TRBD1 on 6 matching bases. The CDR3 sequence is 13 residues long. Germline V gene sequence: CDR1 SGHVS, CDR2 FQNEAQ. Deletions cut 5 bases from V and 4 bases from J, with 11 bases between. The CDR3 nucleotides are TGTGCCAGCAGCCCGACAGGCACCTATGGCTACACCTTC. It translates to CASSPTGTYGYTF.

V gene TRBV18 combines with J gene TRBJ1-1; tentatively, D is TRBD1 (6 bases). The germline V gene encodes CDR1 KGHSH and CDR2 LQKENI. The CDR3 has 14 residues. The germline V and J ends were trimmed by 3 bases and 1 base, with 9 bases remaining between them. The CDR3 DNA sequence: TGTGCCAGCTCACCCGACAGGAAGAACACTGAAGCTTTCTTT. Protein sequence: CASSPDRKNTEAFF.

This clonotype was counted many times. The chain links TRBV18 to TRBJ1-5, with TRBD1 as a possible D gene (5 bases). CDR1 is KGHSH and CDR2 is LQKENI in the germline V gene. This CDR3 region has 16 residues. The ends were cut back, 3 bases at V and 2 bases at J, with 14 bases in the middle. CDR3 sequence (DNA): TGTGCCAGCTCACCGGAAAGGGGTGGTGGCAATCAGCCCCAGCATTTT. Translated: CASSPERGGGNQPQHF.

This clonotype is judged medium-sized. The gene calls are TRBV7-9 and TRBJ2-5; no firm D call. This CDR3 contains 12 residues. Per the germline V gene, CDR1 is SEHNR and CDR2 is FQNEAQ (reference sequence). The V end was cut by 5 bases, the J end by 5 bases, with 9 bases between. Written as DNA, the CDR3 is TGTGCCAGCAGCCCCTCCCCGGAGACCCAGTACTTC. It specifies CASSPSPETQYF.

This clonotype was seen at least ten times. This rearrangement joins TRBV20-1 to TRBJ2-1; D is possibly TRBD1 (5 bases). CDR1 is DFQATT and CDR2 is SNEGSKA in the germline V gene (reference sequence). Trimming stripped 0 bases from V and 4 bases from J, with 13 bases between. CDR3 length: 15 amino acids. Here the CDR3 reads CSARDTGHNYNEQFF. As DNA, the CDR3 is TGCAGTGCTAGAGATACAGGCCATAATTACAATGAGCAGTTCTTC.

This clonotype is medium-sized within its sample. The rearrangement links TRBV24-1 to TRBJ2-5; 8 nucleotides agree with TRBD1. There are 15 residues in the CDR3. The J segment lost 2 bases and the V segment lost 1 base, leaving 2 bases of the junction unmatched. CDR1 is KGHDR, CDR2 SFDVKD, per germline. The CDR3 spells CATSDFRGLQETQYF. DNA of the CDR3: TGTGCCACCAGTGATTTCAGGGGGCTTCAAGAGACCCAGTACTTC.

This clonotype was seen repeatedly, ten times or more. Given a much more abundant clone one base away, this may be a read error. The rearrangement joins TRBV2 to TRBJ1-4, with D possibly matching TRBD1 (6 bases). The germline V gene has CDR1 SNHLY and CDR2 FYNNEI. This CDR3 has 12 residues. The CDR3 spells CVSEQGNEKLFF. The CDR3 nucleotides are TGTGTTTCGGAACAGGGTAATGAAAAACTGTTTTTT.

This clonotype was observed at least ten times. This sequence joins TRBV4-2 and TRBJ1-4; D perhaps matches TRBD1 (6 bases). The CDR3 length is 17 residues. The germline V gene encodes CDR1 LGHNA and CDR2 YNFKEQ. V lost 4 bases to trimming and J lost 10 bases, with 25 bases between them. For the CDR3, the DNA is TGTGCCAGCAGCCTCCAAAGCCGGGACACCCTGGGTGGAAAACTGTTTTTT. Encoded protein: CASSLQSRDTLGGKLFF.

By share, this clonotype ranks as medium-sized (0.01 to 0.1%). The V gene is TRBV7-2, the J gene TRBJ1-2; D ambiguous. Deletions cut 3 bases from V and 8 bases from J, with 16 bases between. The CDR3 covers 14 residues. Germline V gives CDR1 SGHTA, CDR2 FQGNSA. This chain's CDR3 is CASSFLEQLEGYTF. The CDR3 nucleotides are TGTGCCAGCAGCTTCTTAGAACAGCTCGAAGGCTACACCTTC.

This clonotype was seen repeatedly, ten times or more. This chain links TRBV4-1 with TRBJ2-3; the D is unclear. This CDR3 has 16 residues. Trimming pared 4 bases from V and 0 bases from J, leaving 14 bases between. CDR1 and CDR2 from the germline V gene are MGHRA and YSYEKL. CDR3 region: CASSPNRWASTDTQYF. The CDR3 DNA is TGCGCCAGCAGCCCGAATCGGTGGGCTAGCACAGATACGCAGTATTTT.

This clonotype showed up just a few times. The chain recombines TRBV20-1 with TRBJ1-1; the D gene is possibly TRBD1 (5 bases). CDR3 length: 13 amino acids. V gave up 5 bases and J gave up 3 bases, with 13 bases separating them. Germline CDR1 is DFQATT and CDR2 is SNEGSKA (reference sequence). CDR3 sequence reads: CSAAQGSYTEAFF. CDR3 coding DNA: TGCAGTGCTGCCCAGGGAAGTTACACTGAAGCTTTCTTT.

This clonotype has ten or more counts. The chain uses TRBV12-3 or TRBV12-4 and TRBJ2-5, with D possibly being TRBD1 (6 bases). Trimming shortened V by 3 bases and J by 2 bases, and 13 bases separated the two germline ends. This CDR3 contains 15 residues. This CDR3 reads CASSFPKQGQETQYF. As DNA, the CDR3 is TGTGCCAGCAGTTTTCCCAAACAGGGACAAGAGACCCAGTACTTC.